This TCR beta chain came from a study of regulatory T cells in long-lasting Graves disease. The time point denotes: persistent/refractory GD, antithyroid drugs over 5 years with positive TRAb. Following extraction of RNA from PBMCs, that RNA was used to make the TCR library. The authors diagnosed Graves' disease using American Thyroid Association guidelines. A remark on this clonotype: Its antigen is currently unknown.

Construction of the TCR beta libraries employed iRepertoire HTBI primers in conjunction with Arm-PCR of CDR3 regions. Original analysis: Sequenced samples collectively carried roughly 60 TRBV and 11 to 15 TRBJ segments. TCRdb analysed the multiplex PCR reads with MiXCR anew, one entry per CDR3 protein. TCRdb's processing, not the study's, gives the V and J calls here. The table shows 400,000 or so distinct CDR3 sequences, with under 25% occurring only once. Overall study results and limits: TRBV28, TRBJ1-2 and TRBJ2-5 were favored in persistent disease. Accuracy was perhaps lowered by the small sample size.

This CDR3 contains 14 residues. In germline, CDR1 is SGHDN, CDR2 FVKESK. Trimming cost V 4 bases and J 1 base, with 10 bases left between them. Specimen: peripheral blood mononuclear cells (PBMCs), collected when the disease was refractory, from a patient treated with antithyroid drugs. The chain combines TRBV14 with TRBJ1-1; D not certain. This receptor was identified in a female donor with Graves disease. The CDR3 DNA follows: TGTGCCAGCAGCCCGGACGGGGAGAACACTGAAGCTTTCTTT. It yields the protein CASSPDGENTEAFF.